These 20 T cell receptor beta chains came from one sample sequenced in a study of a mutant IDH1 vaccine in newly diagnosed glioma. Time point denoted: week 23, last vaccination. Doses consisted of 300 ug of mutant IDH1 20-mer peptide each, paired with topical imiquimod. Profiling relied on immunoSEQ multiplex PCR, and the TCRdb table lists in-frame clones only, not all of them. This table holds roughly 60,000 clones, roughly 84% found once. Their antigen targets remain unknown. The input for sequencing was PBMCs, taken from a glioma patient whose treatment included an IDH1 peptide vaccine. The receptors derive from a man aged 25-45 years with glioma.

The V gene is TRBV5-6, the J gene TRBJ2-7; 7 nucleotides match TRBD1. V lost 3 bases, J lost 1 base, and 19 bases stayed unmatched. The CDR3 sequence is 19 residues long. The germline gives CDR1 SGHDT, CDR2 YYEEEE. The DNA of the CDR3 is TGTGCCAGCAGCTCCACCTTCGACAGGGATGAGAGGAAATCCTACGAGCAGTACTTC. This codes for CASSSTFDRDERKSYEQYF. Drawing the rest from reference TRBV5-6 and TRBJ2-7, the complete variable domain is DAGVTQSPTHLIKTRGQQVTLRCSPKSGHDTVSWYQQALGQGPQFIFQYYEEEERQRGNFPDRFSGHQFPNYSSELNVNALLLGDSALYLCASSSTFDRDERKSYEQYFGPGTRLTVT.

The chain carries TRBV11-2 and TRBJ2-5; 9 nucleotides match TRBD2. The V and J ends lost 1 base and 5 bases, in that order; junction bases with no gene match: 8. The CDR3 runs 16 residues. Germline loops: CDR1 SGHAT, CDR2 FQNNGV. This chain's CDR3 is CASSLGRGTSRETQYF. CDR3 coding DNA: TGTGCCAGCAGCTTAGGCCGAGGGACTAGCCGGGAGACCCAGTACTTC.

This clone showed up just once. V and J are TRBV11-3 and TRBJ2-3; 13 bases line up with TRBD2. V gave up 5 bases and J gave up 2 bases; unmatched junction bases: 4. Germline V lookup: CDR1 SGHNT, CDR2 YENEEA. The CDR3 covers 16 residues. Here the CDR3 reads CASSRGLAGDTDTQYF. Written as DNA, the CDR3 is TGTGCCAGCAGCCGAGGACTAGCGGGGGACACAGATACGCAGTATTTT.

V is TRBV4-1 and J is TRBJ2-7, with 7 bases identical to TRBD1. The CDR3 spans 15 residues. The trim removed 2 bases at V and 6 bases at J, leaving 10 bases unmatched. Germline V CDR1 and CDR2: MGHRA, YSYEKL. The CDR3 DNA sequence: TGCGCCAGCAGCCAACCCGGGACAGTCTCTGTCGAGCAGTACTTC. Its translation: CASSQPGTVSVEQYF.

The V call is TRBV27, the J call TRBJ1-2; 8 bases are shared with TRBD1. V was pared by 4 bases and J by 5 bases, with 6 bases of the junction left unmatched. The length of the CDR3 is 14 residues. The germline V gene encodes CDR1 MNHEY and CDR2 SMNVEV (reference sequence). CDR3 amino acids: CASSSRTGWYGYTF. As DNA, the CDR3 is TGTGCCAGCAGTTCCCGGACAGGGTGGTATGGCTACACCTTC.

The chain joins TRBV28 to TRBJ2-7; D uncertain. The V gene lost 1 base and the J gene lost 4 bases, with 20 bases spanning the gap. Germline V CDR1 and CDR2: MDHEN, SYDVKM. The CDR3 is 17 amino acids. CDR3 sequence (DNA): TGTGCCAGCAGTTTATTTTCAGGACCCCGGAATCCTTACGAGCAGTACTTC. Translated: CASSLFSGPRNPYEQYF.

CDR3 sequence reads: CASRPQGEKSSYNSPLHF. In nucleotides, the CDR3 is TGTGCCAGCAGACCACAGGGGGAAAAGAGCTCCTATAATTCACCCCTCCACTTT. The V gene is TRBV28, the J gene TRBJ1-6; TRBD1 aligns across 8 bases. Germline CDR1 is MDHEN and CDR2 is SYDVKM. This CDR3 region has 18 residues. V was clipped by 6 bases and J by 0 bases; unmatched bases: 10.

This clone was detected a few times. This sequence joins TRBV10-1 and TRBJ1-1; a possible D gene is TRBD1 (5 bases). This CDR3 is built from 13 residues. The germline V gene has CDR1 WNHNN and CDR2 SYGVQD (reference sequence). V shed 4 bases and J shed 1 base, with 7 bases lying between them. DNA for the CDR3: TGCGCCAGCAGTGTAGGGGAGAACACTGAAGCTTTCTTT. It specifies CASSVGENTEAFF.

CDR3 in amino acids: CASSWSGQPNEKLFF. The CDR3 nucleotides are TGCGCCAGCAGCTGGTCGGGACAGCCTAATGAAAAACTGTTTTTT. This chain uses TRBV5-1 with TRBJ1-4; 7 nucleotides match TRBD1. The germline V gene encodes CDR1 SGHRS and CDR2 YFSETQ. This CDR3 is 15 amino acids long. The junction had 5 bases not matched to a gene; V was cut back by 3 bases and J by 3 bases.

The chain links TRBV28 to TRBJ2-6; D gene ambiguous. This CDR3 comprises 12 residues. The V gene's germline CDR1 is MDHEN and CDR2 SYDVKM. Trimming shortened V by 1 base and J by 11 bases, and 6 bases separated the two germline ends. As DNA, the CDR3 is TGTGCCAGCAGTTTATTTCCAGACGTCCTGACTTTC. Amino acid sequence: CASSLFPDVLTF.

This clone is a singleton in its sample. The V call is TRBV19, the J call TRBJ2-7; possible D gene TRBD2, 5 bases. The CDR3 contains 13 residues. CDR1 is LNHDA, CDR2 SQIVND, per germline (reference sequence). Trimming left V 4 bases short and J 4 bases short, with 11 bases between. The CDR3 reads CASSTDRGYEQYF. CDR3 sequence (DNA): TGTGCCAGTAGTACAGACCGGGGTTACGAGCAGTACTTC.

This clone appeared a single time. The rearrangement uses TRBV5-4 and TRBJ2-2; the D gene is possibly TRBD1 (6 bases). Germline V lookup: CDR1 SGHNT, CDR2 YYREEE (reference sequence). V lost 0 bases, J lost 6 bases, and 9 bases lay in between. This CDR3 contains 14 residues. CDR3 loop: CASSLDRASGELFF. The CDR3 bases are TGTGCCAGCAGCTTGGACAGGGCCTCCGGGGAGCTGTTTTTT. The full variable domain, completed using reference TRBV5-4 and TRBJ2-2, is ETGVTQSPTHLIKTRGQQVTLRCSSQSGHNTVSWYQQALGQGPQFIFQYYREEENGRGNFPPRFSGLQFPNYSSELNVNALELDDSALYLCASSLDRASGELFFGEGSRLTVL.

V usage is TRBV29-1 and J usage is TRBJ1-1; the D gene is possibly TRBD1 (6 bases). Germline assignment: CDR1 SQVTM and CDR2 ANQGSEA. With 4 bases removed from V and 4 bases from J, the gap between germline ends came to 13 bases. The CDR3 has 13 residues. For the CDR3, the DNA is TGCAGCGTTGCCGAGGGGGATCGCACTGAAGCTTTCTTT. Translation gives CSVAEGDRTEAFF.

The J gene is TRBJ2-7, the V gene TRBV6-1; 9 nucleotides match TRBD2. After removal of 6 bases from V and 0 bases from J, the junction contained 6 bases not matched to a gene. This CDR3 contains 15 residues. In germline, CDR1 is MNHNS, CDR2 SASEGT. CDR3 sequence reads: CASRINSGGSYEQYF. CDR3 nucleotides: TGTGCCAGCAGGATTAATAGCGGGGGCTCCTACGAGCAGTACTTC.

The rearrangement uses TRBV19 and TRBJ2-1, with a weak D call TRBD2 (6 bases). Germline loops: CDR1 LNHDA, CDR2 SQIVND (reference sequence). V dropped 1 base and J dropped 3 bases, with 10 bases sitting between them. This CDR3 contains 15 residues. The CDR3 loop is CASSIGRGIYNEQFF. CDR3 coding DNA: TGTGCCAGTAGTATAGGTCGGGGGATCTACAATGAGCAGTTCTTC. The complete variable domain, with remaining parts taken from reference TRBV19 and TRBJ2-1, reads DGGITQSPKYLFRKEGQNVTLSCEQNLNHDAMYWYRQDPGQGLRLIYYSQIVNDFQKGDIAEGYSVSREKKESFPLTVTSAQKNPTAFYLCASSIGRGIYNEQFFGPGTRLTVL.

CDR3 in DNA: TGTGCCAGCAGTTTACTTACAGATAGCTACGAGCAGTACTTC. This gives the protein CASSLLTDSYEQYF. The genes are TRBV28 and TRBJ2-7; unclear D gene. This CDR3 spans 14 amino acids. Trimming left V 2 bases short and J 3 bases short, with 11 bases between. Germline CDR1 and CDR2: MDHEN and SYDVKM. Looking up the rest from reference TRBV28 and TRBJ2-7 gives the full variable domain: DVKVTQSSRYLVKRTGEKVFLECVQDMDHENMFWYRQDPGLGLRLIYFSYDVKMKEKGDIPEGYSVSREKKERFSLILESASTNQTSMYLCASSLLTDSYEQYFGPGTRLTVT.

This clone showed up just a few times. The chain is built from TRBV5-1 and TRBJ1-1; tentatively, D is TRBD1 (6 bases). The CDR3 covers 16 residues. The germline V and J ends were trimmed by 3 bases and 0 bases, with 15 bases remaining between them. Germline V gene data show CDR1 as SGHRS and CDR2 as YFSETQ. The CDR3 DNA is TGCGCCAGCAGCTCCTCCGGGGGACACTTGAACACTGAAGCTTTCTTT. This gives the protein CASSSSGGHLNTEAFF.

The chain links TRBV5-4 to TRBJ1-2; D may be TRBD1 (6 bases). CDR3 length equals 14 residues. Looked up from germline, CDR1 is SGHNT and CDR2 is YYREEE (reference sequence). V shed 1 base and J shed 8 bases, with 15 bases lying between them. The CDR3, as DNA: TGTGCCAGCAGCTTGAAGGGGGGCGCTTTGGGCTACACCTTC. Protein sequence: CASSLKGGALGYTF.

The chain is built from TRBV7-9 and TRBJ2-7, with TRBD1 matching 7 bases. V trimming: 5 bases; J trimming: 5 bases; junction bases outside the gene matches: 12. Germline V CDR1 and CDR2: SEHNR, FQNEAQ (reference sequence). The CDR3 extends over 15 amino acids. For the CDR3, the DNA is TGTGCCAGCAGCCAACGACAGGGCGGTACGGACGAGCAGTACTTC. Its protein is CASSQRQGGTDEQYF.

The V gene is TRBV4-1, the J gene TRBJ2-3; possibly TRBD1 or TRBD2 for D (5 bases each). Germline values: CDR1 MGHRA, CDR2 YSYEKL. The V gene lost 4 bases and the J gene lost 2 bases, with 19 bases spanning the gap. The CDR3 is 17 amino acids. CDR3 DNA sequence: TGCGCCAGCAGCCGAGGGTCCGGGACCGGGTCCACAGATACGCAGTATTTT. Amino acid sequence: CASSRGSGTGSTDTQYF.